Listed below are T cell receptor delta chains from one sample, sequenced in a study of Vγ9Vδ2 T cells in congenital toxoplasmosis. TCRdb reran clone calling via CATT on the reads. The sample includes 700 to 800 delta-chain clones, roughly half seen only once; the top ten take about 25%. The material sequenced was gamma-delta T cells from blood. The receptors come from a child under 10 years old born to a mother with Toxoplasma gondii infection during pregnancy, either congenitally infected or uninfected (not recorded which). The CDR3 runs from the conserved cysteine through the conserved F or W. Fields, in order: J gene, clone size, V gene, CDR3 protein. Clone size is shown for a subset of rows, as once, few, many or a class of expanded clone.

J gene: TRDJ3
clone size: hyperexpanded
V gene: TRDV3
CDR3 protein: CAFSGGYSAASSWDTRQMFF

J gene: TRDJ3
clone size: hyperexpanded
V gene: TRDV2
CDR3 protein: CACDTASWGASSWDTRQMFF

J gene: TRDJ1
clone size: .
V gene: TRDV2
CDR3 protein: CACDTVLGDTDKLIF

J gene: TRDJ1
clone size: large
V gene: TRDV3
CDR3 protein: CAFTWVLHHIYWGIPLTDKLIF

J gene: TRDJ1
clone size: large
V gene: TRAV29/DV5
CDR3 protein: CAASAGYWGIADKLIF

J gene: TRDJ1
clone size: few
V gene: TRDV1
CDR3 protein: CALGELLEPIRPLSTGGYGWTDKLIF

J gene: TRDJ1
clone size: hyperexpanded
V gene: TRAV29/DV5
CDR3 protein: CAASTKEARGIPYWRYTDKLIF

J gene: TRDJ1
clone size: large
V gene: TRDV2
CDR3 protein: CACDTWGFTDKLIF

J gene: TRDJ2
clone size: large
V gene: TRDV1
CDR3 protein: CALGERILGDTHRWALTAQLFF